This T cell receptor (beta chain) came from a study of identical twins. V was shortened by 1 base and J by 4 bases, with 11 bases between the two germline ends. This CDR3 region has 14 residues. From germline, CDR1 is SGHVS and CDR2 FQNEAQ. Study-wide points: Conclusions came from cross-sectional statistical analysis, not from following the same donors.

TCRdb used MiXCR to reprocess the 5' RACE reads, holding one entry per CDR3 protein. The data show around 240,000 distinct CDR3 sequences, with 10% to 13% seen just once and 9% to 10% held by the top ten. This clonotype appeared many times. Its antigen is as yet unknown. This TCR was recovered from a man between 50 and 59 years old in good health. The chain recombines TRBV7-8 with TRBJ2-7, with unresolved D. Material: memory T cells sorted from blood. CDR3 protein: CASSLGGLGYEQYF. CDR3 sequence (DNA): TGTGCCAGCAGCTTAGGGGGTTTAGGGTACGAGCAGTACTTC.